The clone carrying this T cell receptor (beta chain) occurred a few times. The data stem from a study of shared clonotypes between healthy human individuals. There were no recent acute infections or vaccinations among the donors, who were healthy HIV-negative adults. Splitting of CD4+ cells produced CD45RA+ naive and CD45RA-negative memory subsets. Sorted-subset replicate PCRs used 200 ng DNA, about 30,000 T cell genomes. Assay used: immunoSEQ multiplex PCR; TCRdb lists only in-frame clones, some missing. The sample yields about 1.1 million clones, approximately 78% seen once. The CDR3 runs 13 residues. The germline V gene has CDR1 GTSNPN and CDR2 SVGIG (reference sequence). V was clipped by 4 bases and J by 3 bases, with 9 bases between them.

The sequence was collected from a man between 18 and 35 years old in good health. Some clones in this sample may be carry-over from other donors' samples. Source material: memory CD4+ T cells from PBMCs. Described subset: CD45RA-negative fraction. The chain joins TRBV30 to TRBJ1-4; D not certain. In DNA form, the CDR3 reads TGTGCCTGGAAACGGTGGGCTAATGAAAAACTGTTTTTT. Translating gives CAWKRWANEKLFF.